Listed here are 20 T cell receptor beta chains from one sample, sequenced in a study of tumor and adjacent non-tumor tissue in lung cancer. RNA was extracted from bulk tissue without any cell sorting. A modified ARM-PCR protocol with three rounds of nested PCR amplified TCRbeta. TCRdb called the multiplex PCR reads again in MiXCR, with one record for every CDR3 protein. The profile shows tens of thousands of distinct CDR3 sequences, roughly 80% of them singletons. What was sequenced was lung tumor tissue. The receptors originated from a woman aged 50 to 65 with non-small cell lung cancer.

In this sample, this clonotype turned up a few times. One junction end does not reproduce the germline sequence, and a read error may be involved. The chain employs TRBV24-1 and TRBJ2-1, with 11 bases fitting TRBD2. This CDR3 is built from 14 residues. CDR1 is KGHDR, CDR2 SFDVKD, per germline. The CDR3 bases are TGTGCCATCAGTGACTTACTAGCGGGGGATGAGCAGTTCTTC. This codes for CAISDLLAGDEQFF.

With respect to this clonotype: A much larger clone differs from this one at a single base, so this may be a read error. The V call is TRBV14, the J call TRBJ1-1, with a weak D call TRBD1 (5 bases). The CDR3 consists of 15 residues. In germline, CDR1 is SGHDN, CDR2 FVKESK. The V end was cut by 4 bases, the J end by 1 base, with 13 bases between. The CDR3: CASSPLDKPNTEAFF. For the CDR3, the DNA is TGTGCCAGCAGCCCTCTGGACAAGCCGAACACTGAAGCTTTCTTT. The full variable domain, its missing parts supplied by reference TRBV14 and TRBJ1-1, is EAGVTQFPSHSVIEKGQTVTLRCDPISGHDNLYWYRRVMGKEIKFLLHFVKESKQDESGMPNNRFLAERTGGTYSTLKVQPAELEDSGVYFCASSPLDKPNTEAFFGQGTRLTVV.

Concerning this clonotype: This is likely a read error, given that the CDR3 carries no conserved phenylalanine or tryptophan at its end. The V and J genes are TRBV6-2 or TRBV6-3 and TRBJ2-1; 10 bases map to TRBD2. Trimming removed 5 bases from V and 3 bases from J; junction bases left unmatched: 4. This CDR3 comprises 15 residues. Germline CDR1 MNHEY, CDR2 SVGEGT. CDR3 DNA sequence: TGTGCCAGCAGTCCAAGCGGGAGGGTCTACAATGAGCAGTTCCTC. Translation: CASSPSGRVYNEQFL.

This clonotype showed up just a few times. At one of its ends the junction is not consistent with the germline gene, which may arise from a read error. The chain has TRBV7-8 and TRBJ2-6; D possibly corresponds to TRBD2 (5 bases). The CDR3 spans 13 residues. Germline CDR1 reads SGHVS; CDR2 reads FQNEAQ. In DNA form, the CDR3 reads TGTGTCAGCGGACCGGTGGGGACCAACGTCCTGACTTTC. Translated, it gives CVSGPVGTNVLTF.

Notes on this clonotype: At one end, the junction sequence differs from germline, possibly due to a read error. V usage is TRBV6-5 and J usage is TRBJ1-1; D is possibly TRBD1 (6 bases). The CDR3 length is 14 residues. CDR1 and CDR2 (germline): MNHEY, SVGAGI. DNA for the CDR3: TGTGCCAGCAGTTATGGGGGGGCGAACACTGAAGCTTCCTTT. Translating gives CASSYGGANTEASF.

As to this clonotype: With a much larger clone just one base away, this may be a read error. The chain employs TRBV24-1 and TRBJ2-1; TRBD1 agrees at 9 bases. CDR1 and CDR2 from the germline V gene are KGHDR and SFDVKD. With 3 bases clipped from V and 8 bases from J, the junction kept 10 bases outside the gene matches. CDR3 size: 16 residues. Here the CDR3 DNA reads TGTGCCACCAGTGATATAACTGGGACAGGGAACGATGAGCAGTTCTTC. Translating it yields CATSDITGTGNDEQFF.

In regard to this clonotype: A much larger clone differs from this one at a single base, so this may be a read error. The CDR3, as DNA: TGCAGTGCGAAGGGACTAGCGGGTAGCTCTGTGGCCAACGTCCTGACTTTC. It specifies CSAKGLAGSSVANVLTF. V usage is TRBV20-1 and J usage is TRBJ2-6; 12 nucleotides align to TRBD2. Germline V lookup: CDR1 DFQATT, CDR2 SNEGSKA (reference sequence). This CDR3 contains 17 residues.

On this clonotype: Just one base apart from a much larger clone, this may be a read error. V usage is TRBV20-1 and J usage is TRBJ2-7; TRBD1 is a possible D gene (5 bases). CDR1 is DFQATT and CDR2 is SNEGSKA in the germline V gene (reference sequence). Trimming removed 3 bases at V and 2 bases at J, with 11 bases between. The CDR3 spans 13 residues. The CDR3 loop is CSASGQEPYEQYF. CDR3 DNA: TGCAGTGCTAGTGGACAAGAACCCTACGAGCAGTACTTC.

Relative to its sample, this clonotype is medium-sized. The chain has TRBV11-2 and TRBJ1-5; a possible D gene is TRBD1 (5 bases). V was trimmed by 2 bases and J by 9 bases, leaving 17 bases between them. The CDR3 has 15 amino acids. Germline-derived CDR1 and CDR2 are SGHAT and FQNNGV. CDR3 DNA: TGTGCCAGCAGCTTAATTGAAAGGGGCGGACCGCCCCAGCATTTT. Translated, it gives CASSLIERGGPPQHF.

On this clonotype: The junction departs from germline at one end; a sequencing error may be responsible. This chain joins TRBV29-1 and TRBJ2-2; tentative D call: TRBD2 (5 bases). The germline V gene encodes CDR1 SQVTM and CDR2 ANQGSEA. CDR3 size: 12 residues. CDR3 in DNA: TGCAGCCTTTGGCGGAACACCGGGGAGTTGTTTTTT. Translating gives CSLWRNTGELFF.

A remark on this clonotype: The junction shows a germline mismatch at one end, possibly a read error. The chain links TRBV6-6 to TRBJ1-4; D gene unclear. CDR1 is MNHNY, CDR2 SVGAGI, per germline (reference sequence). This CDR3 comprises 14 residues. CDR3 nucleotide sequence: TGTGCCGGCAGTCCGACCTTAACTAATGAAAAACTGTTTTTT. This encodes CAGSPTLTNEKLFF.

With regard to this clonotype: The CDR3 does not end in the conserved phenylalanine or tryptophan, so this is likely a read error. The chain has TRBV28 and TRBJ1-1; a possible D gene is TRBD1 (6 bases). Per germline, CDR1 MDHEN and CDR2 SYDVKM. CDR3 size: 15 residues. V lost 4 bases and J 5 bases, leaving 17 bases between the germline ends. The DNA of the CDR3 is TGTGCCAGCAGTTCAGCAGGGGCTGGGGGAACTGAAGCTTTCATT. This encodes CASSSAGAGGTEAFI.

This clonotype was found many times. The chain recombines TRBV6-5 with TRBJ1-1; the D is unclear. The CDR3 length is 14 residues. Germline lookup yields CDR1 MNHEY and CDR2 SVGAGI. V was clipped by 0 bases and J by 8 bases, with 13 bases between them. The CDR3 DNA reads as TGTGCCAGCAGTTACTCTAGGTCAGCCGTCGAAGCTTTCTTT. Translating it yields CASSYSRSAVEAFF.

This clonotype was seen repeatedly, ten times or more. The chain uses TRBV6-1 and TRBJ1-5; TRBD1 aligns across 8 bases. V trimming: 3 bases; J trimming: 0 bases; junction bases outside the gene matches: 1. CDR3 length: 15 residues. Germline V CDR1 and CDR2: MNHNS, SASEGT. CDR3 nucleotide sequence: TGTGCCAGCAGTGAGACAGGGGCTAGCAATCAGCCCCAGCATTTT. It specifies CASSETGASNQPQHF.

Concerning this clonotype: The final CDR3 position lacks the conserved phenylalanine or tryptophan, pointing to a likely read error. No DNA is shown, since the ends of the CDR3 on it are uncertain; the CDR3 is the one TCRdb lists. This CDR3 reads CAISGTENTEALL. The chain links TRBV10-3 to TRBJ1-1. Termini included, the CDR3 measures 13 amino acids. Germline V gene sequence: CDR1 ENHRY, CDR2 SYGVKD.

On this clonotype itself: At one of its ends the junction is not consistent with the germline gene, which may arise from a read error. V usage is TRBV10-3 and J usage is TRBJ2-7, with TRBD2 as a possible D gene (5 bases). The CDR3 is made up of 14 amino acids. CDR1 is ENHRY and CDR2 is SYGVKD in the germline V gene. The CDR3 bases are TGTGCCATCATGGCAGTGGGAGACTCCTACGAGCTGTATTTC. It is translated as CAIMAVGDSYELYF.

With respect to this clonotype: Because the CDR3 is missing its conserved closing phenylalanine or tryptophan, this is likely a read error. The chain couples TRBV10-1 to TRBJ2-1; 7 bases align to TRBD2. Germline loops: CDR1 WNHNN, CDR2 SYGVQD (reference sequence). This CDR3 has 17 residues. J was trimmed by 1 base and V by 2 bases; bases with no gene match: 8. In DNA, the CDR3 is TGCGCCAGCAGTGAGAAGCCCGGGAGGAGGTCCTACAATGAGCAGTTCCTC. This codes for CASSEKPGRRSYNEQFL.

The chain joins TRBV6-1 to TRBJ2-1; D not resolved. Trimming shortened V by 4 bases and J by 7 bases, and 14 bases separated the two germline ends. From germline, CDR1 is MNHNS and CDR2 SASEGT. The CDR3 totals 14 residues. The CDR3 sequence is CASSGPASYNEQFF. The CDR3, as DNA: TGTGCCAGCAGTGGACCTGCTAGTTATAATGAGCAGTTCTTC.

As concerns this clonotype: One end of the junction varies from germline; a read error may be responsible. The chain employs TRBV12-3 or TRBV12-4 and TRBJ2-7; maybe TRBD2 (6 bases). The CDR3 is 13 amino acids. The CDR3 here is CASYFGGTYEQYF. The CDR3, as DNA: TGTGCCAGCTATTTTGGGGGGACCTATGAGCAGTACTTC.

V and J are TRBV6-2 or TRBV6-3 and TRBJ2-5; D possibly corresponds to TRBD2 (5 bases). Looked up from germline, CDR1 is MNHEY and CDR2 is SVGEGT. The CDR3 length is 15 residues. With 7 bases removed from V and 7 bases from J, the gap between germline ends came to 22 bases. The CDR3 DNA reads TGTGCCAGCACACCACTAGAGGGAGTAGAGGCGACCCAGTACTTC. Protein sequence: CASTPLEGVEATQYF.